Presented here are 25 T cell receptor beta chains from one specimen sequenced in a study of T cells in Graves' hyperthyroidism and ophthalmopathy. RNA transcripts were the template for amplifying TCR beta CDR3 regions. A first-round RT-PCR of the TCR CDR3 used the HTBI primer set. From the multiplex PCR reads, TCRdb called clonotypes with MiXCR, one entry per CDR3 protein. The table shows 530,000 or so distinct CDR3 sequences, with around 22% occurring only once. The sample taken for sequencing was blood. The receptor set was obtained from a woman in her twenties or thirties with Graves' ophthalmopathy.

In regard to this clonotype: This clone may be a read error of a much larger clone one base away. The chain recombines TRBV11-1 with TRBJ1-2; 7 bases line up with TRBD1. Unmatched junction bases numbered 7, after V lost 5 bases and J lost 4 bases. Looked up from germline, CDR1 is SGHAT and CDR2 is FQDESV (reference sequence). This CDR3 has 14 amino acids. The CDR3 sequence: CASSPPGQFYGYTF. CDR3 nucleotides: TGTGCCAGCAGCCCTCCGGGACAGTTCTATGGCTACACCTTC.

The sample holds many counts of this clonotype. V and J are TRBV12-3 or TRBV12-4 and TRBJ1-5; D remains unclear. V lost 3 bases and J lost 0, with 15 bases in between. The CDR3 consists of 17 residues. This CDR3 is CASSLRLPEYSNQPQHF. The CDR3 nucleotides read TGTGCCAGCAGTTTGCGTCTACCAGAATATAGCAATCAGCCCCAGCATTTT.

This clonotype was seen a single time. The V gene is TRBV27, the J gene TRBJ2-7; 8 bases line up with TRBD2. The CDR3 has 15 amino acids. Germline-derived CDR1 and CDR2 are MNHEY and SMNVEV (reference sequence). J gave up 7 bases and V 4 bases, and 12 bases lay outside the gene matches. The CDR3: CASSSPGLVPQEQYF. The CDR3 DNA follows: TGTGCCAGCAGTTCGCCGGGACTAGTTCCTCAGGAGCAGTACTTC.

The table lists this clonotype with many counts. The rearrangement links TRBV5-6 to TRBJ1-1; unclear D gene. The CDR3 has 14 residues. V dropped 0 bases and J dropped 6 bases, with 12 bases sitting between them. CDR1 is SGHDT, CDR2 YYEEEE, per germline. CDR3 nucleotides: TGTGCCAGCAGCTTGGGACAAGGATCAGCTGAAGCTTTCTTT. Translating it yields CASSLGQGSAEAFF.

The chain links TRBV7-3 to TRBJ2-5, with a weak D call TRBD1 (5 bases). Germline-derived CDR1 and CDR2 are SGHTA and FQGTGA. This CDR3 spans 14 amino acids. V lost 1 base, J lost 3 bases, and 9 bases lay in between. The CDR3 spells CASSLKAGKETQYF. DNA for the CDR3: TGTGCCAGCAGCTTAAAGGCAGGGAAAGAGACCCAGTACTTC.

This clonotype appeared many times. The rearrangement joins TRBV20-1 to TRBJ1-2, with D possibly TRBD1 on 5 matching bases. The CDR3 runs 13 residues. CDR1 is DFQATT, CDR2 SNEGSKA, per germline (reference sequence). V was pared by 3 bases and J by 4 bases, with 12 bases between. The CDR3 reads CSASTGGRYGYTF. DNA of the CDR3: TGCAGTGCTAGTACGGGGGGTCGCTATGGCTACACCTTC.

This clonotype has just one count. The V and J genes are TRBV7-2 and TRBJ1-3; D gene uncertain. The V end lost 5 bases, the J end lost 4 bases, and 9 bases lay between the germline ends. Germline CDR1 and CDR2: SGHTA and FQGNSA. The CDR3 totals 13 residues. CDR3 in DNA: TGTGCCAGCAGCCCACGGATGGGAAACACCATATATTTT. The encoded protein is CASSPRMGNTIYF.

This clonotype occurred a few times. This chain connects TRBV12-3 or TRBV12-4 to TRBJ1-2, with TRBD1 identical over 10 bases. The CDR3 extends over 15 amino acids. Trimming took 6 bases from V and 6 from J; bases not matched to a gene: 10. CDR3 loop: CASSSDRGRGNGYTF. The CDR3 bases are TGTGCCAGCAGCAGCGACAGGGGGCGGGGAAATGGCTACACCTTC.

The V call is TRBV27, the J call TRBJ2-7; 8 nucleotides match TRBD1. With V trimmed by 6 bases and J by 1 base, 11 bases remained unmatched. Germline V gives CDR1 MNHEY, CDR2 SMNVEV (reference sequence). The CDR3 sequence is 16 residues long. The CDR3 reads CASRGMTGARSYEQYF. For the CDR3, the DNA is TGTGCCAGCAGGGGAATGACAGGGGCTAGGTCCTACGAGCAGTACTTC.

This clonotype was seen many times. The chain uses TRBV6-1 and TRBJ1-2; possible D gene TRBD1, 5 bases. The V gene's germline CDR1 is MNHNS and CDR2 SASEGT. The V end lost 8 bases, the J end lost 4 bases, and 20 bases lay between the germline ends. The CDR3 consists of 15 residues. The CDR3 DNA is TGTGCCAGCGCCCTAGCGGGGACGGCCTCCTATGGCTACACCTTC. Translated: CASALAGTASYGYTF.

This clonotype was observed a few times. This rearrangement joins TRBV29-1 to TRBJ1-1; D unresolved. V was pared by 2 bases and J by 1 base, with 11 bases between. This CDR3 has 14 residues. CDR1 and CDR2 (germline): SQVTM, ANQGSEA. The CDR3: CSVESGVENTEAFF. DNA for the CDR3: TGCAGCGTTGAATCCGGGGTTGAGAACACTGAAGCTTTCTTT.

V is TRBV12-3 or TRBV12-4 and J is TRBJ2-7; D uncertain. The CDR3 totals 14 residues. Between the trimmed V and J ends, which lost 5 bases and 6 bases, there was a span of 17 bases. Here the CDR3 DNA reads TGTGCCAGCAGTCCGATGGGTCGCCTCCTCGAGCAGTACTTC. Encoded protein: CASSPMGRLLEQYF.

This clonotype occurred many times. This chain joins TRBV19 and TRBJ2-7; D uncertain. With 6 bases removed from V and 1 base from J, the gap between germline ends came to 10 bases. The length of the CDR3 is 13 residues. Germline loops: CDR1 LNHDA, CDR2 SQIVND (reference sequence). The CDR3 coding sequence is TGTGCCAGTAGGTTCGCAGCATCCTACGAGCAGTACTTC. Amino acid sequence: CASRFAASYEQYF.

About this clonotype itself: This clone may be a read error of a much larger clone one base away. V usage is TRBV5-1 and J usage is TRBJ2-7; TRBD2 agrees at 9 bases. CDR3 length: 16 residues. CDR1 SGHRS and CDR2 YFSETQ come from the germline V gene. V shed 0 bases, J shed 0 bases, and the junction held 4 bases outside the gene matches. CDR3 DNA sequence: TGCGCCAGCAGCTTGGCTAGCGGGGTGTTCTCCTACGAGCAGTACTTC. Its protein is CASSLASGVFSYEQYF.

This clonotype was observed at least ten times. The V call is TRBV6-1, the J call TRBJ1-1, with D unresolved. Germline values: CDR1 MNHNS, CDR2 SASEGT. CDR3 size: 12 residues. V lost 6 bases and J lost 6, with 11 bases in between. The CDR3: CASRSRGPEAFF. CDR3 coding DNA: TGTGCCAGCAGATCCAGAGGGCCTGAAGCTTTCTTT.

Details on this clonotype: A much more abundant neighbour one base away suggests this may be a read error. Because it lacks the conserved phenylalanine or tryptophan at the end, this CDR3 is likely a read error. The chain links TRBV12-3 or TRBV12-4 to TRBJ1-1; possible D gene TRBD1, 5 bases. The CDR3 runs to 13 residues. Trimming took 5 bases from V and 3 from J, leaving 10 bases between them. The CDR3 is CASSTQGYTEAFS. In DNA form, the CDR3 reads TGTGCCAGCAGTACTCAGGGATACACTGAAGCTTTCTCT.

This clonotype was picked up a small number of times. V and J are TRBV12-3 or TRBV12-4 and TRBJ2-2, with TRBD1 identical over 8 bases. V dropped 3 bases and J dropped 5; count of bases not matched to a gene: 5. The CDR3 runs to 15 residues. CDR3: CASSFRTGRTGELFF. In nucleotides, the CDR3 is TGTGCCAGCAGTTTTAGGACAGGGAGGACCGGGGAGCTGTTTTTT.

Regarding this clonotype: No conserved phenylalanine or tryptophan is present at the end of the CDR3, so a read error is the likely explanation. The genes are TRBV7-3 and TRBJ2-3; D call uncertain. The ends were cut back, 3 bases at V and 9 bases at J, with 10 bases in the middle. The CDR3 sequence is 12 residues long. The V gene's germline CDR1 is SGHTA and CDR2 FQGTGA. The DNA for the CDR3 is TGTGCCAGCAGCTTCCCCTTAGGGACGCAGTATTGT. It specifies CASSFPLGTQYC.

This clonotype was recorded many times. The chain is built from TRBV2 and TRBJ2-7; TRBD1 aligns across 7 bases. The CDR3 sequence is 13 residues long. Germline CDR1 SNHLY, CDR2 FYNNEI. Trimming cost V 7 bases and J 6 bases; bases outside gene matches: 9. The CDR3: CASTPGQTGEQYF. The CDR3 nucleotides are TGTGCCAGCACACCGGGACAGACCGGCGAGCAGTACTTC. Variable domain in full (rest from reference TRBV2 and TRBJ2-7): EPEVTQTPSHQVTQMGQEVILRCVPISNHLYFYWYRQILGQKVEFLVSFYNNEISEKSEIFDDQFSVERPDGSNFTLKIRSTKLEDSAMYFCASTPGQTGEQYFGPGTRLTVT.

This clonotype was detected ten times or more. The chain links TRBV6-1 to TRBJ2-6; TRBD1 matches 7 bases. The CDR3 contains 14 residues. Per the germline V gene, CDR1 is MNHNS and CDR2 is SASEGT. After removal of 4 bases from V and 3 bases from J, the junction contained 0 bases not matched to a gene. The CDR3: CASSGQGGANVLTF. For the CDR3, the DNA is TGTGCCAGCAGTGGACAGGGTGGGGCCAACGTCCTGACTTTC.

The chain combines TRBV28 with TRBJ2-6; the match to TRBD1 covers 11 bases. J lost 0 bases, V lost 2 bases, and 12 bases had no gene match. Germline-derived CDR1 and CDR2 are MDHEN and SYDVKM. CDR3 length equals 21 residues. CDR3 DNA sequence: TGTGCCAGCAGTTTACCGATGTGGACAGGGGGCAAAGGCTCTGGGGCCAACGTCCTGACTTTC. Encoded protein: CASSLPMWTGGKGSGANVLTF.

The rearrangement joins TRBV20-1 to TRBJ1-5, with D perhaps TRBD1 (5 bases). Germline V CDR1 and CDR2: DFQATT, SNEGSKA (reference sequence). Trimming left V 3 bases short and J 1 base short, with 10 bases between. The CDR3 sequence is 14 residues long. CDR3 protein: CSARIGVSNQPQHF. The CDR3 DNA reads as TGCAGTGCTAGGATAGGGGTGAGCAATCAGCCCCAGCATTTT.

The J gene is TRBJ1-6, the V gene TRBV28; D is unclear. The CDR3 is 15 amino acids. Trimming cost V 7 bases and J 7 bases, with 17 bases left between them. Germline CDR1 reads MDHEN; CDR2 reads SYDVKM. The CDR3: CASIPPVPSNSPLHF. As DNA, the CDR3 is TGTGCCAGCATCCCGCCAGTTCCCTCGAATTCACCCCTCCACTTT.

This clonotype was detected only a few times. This CDR3 is missing its conserved last phenylalanine or tryptophan, likely due to a read error. It is unclear where the CDR3 begins or ends on the DNA, so no DNA is shown, and the CDR3 is as TCRdb lists it. The genes are TRBV6-2 or TRBV6-3 and TRBJ1-1; TRBD1 is the table's D call and was not checked against the DNA. A total of 18 residues make up the CDR3, ends included. Per the germline V gene, CDR1 is MNHEY and CDR2 is SVGEGT. This chain's CDR3 is CASSFGGGGLGMNTEACL.

This clonotype was seen at least ten times. V and J are TRBV12-3 or TRBV12-4 and TRBJ1-2, with TRBD1 identical over 8 bases. The trim removed 7 bases at V and 6 bases at J, leaving 10 bases unmatched. The CDR3 contains 14 residues. The CDR3 region has the DNA TGTGCCAGCACCCGGACAGGGACCCTGCATGGCTACACCTTC. This codes for CASTRTGTLHGYTF.